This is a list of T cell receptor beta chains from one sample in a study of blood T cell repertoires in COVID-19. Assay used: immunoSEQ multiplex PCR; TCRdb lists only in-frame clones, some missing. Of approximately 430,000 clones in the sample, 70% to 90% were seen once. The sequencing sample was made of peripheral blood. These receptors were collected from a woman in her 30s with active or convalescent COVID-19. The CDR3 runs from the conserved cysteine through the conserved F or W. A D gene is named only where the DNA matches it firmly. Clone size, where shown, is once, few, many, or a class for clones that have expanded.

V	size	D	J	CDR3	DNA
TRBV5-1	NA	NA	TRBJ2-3	CASSLSGSTDTQYF	TGCGCCAGCAGCTTGTCGGGGAGCACAGATACGCAGTATTTT
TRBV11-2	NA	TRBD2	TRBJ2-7	CASSLDRLAGWEQYF	TGTGCCAGCAGCTTAGATCGCCTAGCGGGGTGGGAGCAGTACTTC
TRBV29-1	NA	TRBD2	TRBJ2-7	CSVRDYLSYEQYF	TGCAGCGTCCGGGACTATCTATCCTACGAGCAGTACTTC
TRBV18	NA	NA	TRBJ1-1	CASSVSGTEAFF	TGTGCCAGCTCCGTGAGCGGCACTGAAGCTTTCTTT
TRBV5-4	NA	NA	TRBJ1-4	CASSFDSSNEKLFF	TGTGCCAGCAGCTTCGACAGTAGTAATGAAAAACTGTTTTTT
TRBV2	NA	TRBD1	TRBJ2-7	CASSGGQGGSYEQYF	TGTGCCAGCAGTGGCGGACAGGGTGGTTCCTACGAGCAGTACTTC
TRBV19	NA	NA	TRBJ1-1	CASRPGHLNTEAFF	TGTGCCAGTAGGCCGGGACACTTGAACACTGAAGCTTTCTTT
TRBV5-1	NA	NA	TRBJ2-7	CASSLEVRGQYEQYF	TGCGCCAGCAGCTTGGAAGTCAGGGGTCAATACGAGCAGTACTTC
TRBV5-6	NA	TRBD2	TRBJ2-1	CASSSPSGHSSYNEQFF	TGTGCCAGCAGCTCCCCTAGCGGTCACAGCTCCTACAATGAGCAGTTCTTC
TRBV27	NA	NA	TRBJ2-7	CASSLSPSSYEQYF	TGTGCCAGCAGTTTATCACCGAGCTCCTACGAGCAGTACTTC
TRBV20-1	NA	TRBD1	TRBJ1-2	CSAVGGAGYTF	TGCAGTGCTGTAGGGGGCGCCGGCTACACCTTC
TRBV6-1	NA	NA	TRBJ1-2	CASSEWRQGYTF	TGTGCCAGCAGTGAATGGAGGCAGGGCTACACCTTC
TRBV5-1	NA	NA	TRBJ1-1	CASSSETGYTEAFF	TGCGCCAGCAGCTCGGAAACAGGGTACACTGAAGCTTTCTTT
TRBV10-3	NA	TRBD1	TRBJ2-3	CATRTGAEDTQYF	TGTGCCACGCGGACAGGGGCCGAGGATACGCAGTATTTT
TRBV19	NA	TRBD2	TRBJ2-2	CASTGGENTGELFF	TGTGCCAGTACCGGGGGGGAGAACACCGGGGAGCTGTTTTTT
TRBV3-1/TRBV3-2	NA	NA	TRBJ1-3	CASSQDPGQFGNTIYF	TGTGCCAGCAGCCAAGACCCCGGACAGTTTGGAAACACCATATATTTT
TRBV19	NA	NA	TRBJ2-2	CAGGLRRIGELFF	TGTGCCGGGGGACTCCGACGTATCGGAGAGCTGTTTTTT
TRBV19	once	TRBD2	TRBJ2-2	CASSNSPGTSGRVPSGGELFF	TGTGCCAGTAGCAATTCTCCCGGGACTAGCGGGAGGGTGCCCAGTGGCGGGGAGCTGTTTTTT
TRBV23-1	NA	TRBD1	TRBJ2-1	CASSQSSGQGSSPQAHNEQFF	TGCGCCAGCAGTCAATCATCGGGACAGGGGTCTAGCCCCCAAGCGCACAATGAGCAGTTCTTC
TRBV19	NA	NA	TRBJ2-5	CASSTDWSGGTQYF	TGTGCCAGTAGTACGGACTGGTCCGGAGGGACCCAGTACTTC
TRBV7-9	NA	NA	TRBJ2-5	CASSSPDGSRETQYF	TGTGCCAGCAGCTCTCCTGACGGGTCAAGGGAGACCCAGTACTTC
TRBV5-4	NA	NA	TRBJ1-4	CASSLQGANEKLFF	TGTGCCAGCAGCTTACAGGGAGCTAATGAAAAACTGTTTTTT
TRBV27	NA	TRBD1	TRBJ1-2	CASSLQGESGYTF	TGTGCCAGCAGCCTACAGGGGGAGAGTGGCTACACCTTC
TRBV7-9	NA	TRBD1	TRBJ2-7	CASSFDRGTYEQYF	TGTGCCAGCAGCTTCGACAGGGGCACCTACGAGCAGTACTTC
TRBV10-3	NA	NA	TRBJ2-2	CAIKGNPNTGELFF	TGTGCCATCAAGGGGAACCCGAACACCGGGGAGCTGTTTTTT
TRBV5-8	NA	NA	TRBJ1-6	CASSFDSVNSPLHF	TGTGCCAGCAGCTTCGATAGCGTTAATTCACCCCTCCACTTT
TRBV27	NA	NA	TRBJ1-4	CASRGQDTDEKLFF	TGTGCCAGCAGAGGCCAGGACACCGATGAAAAACTGTTTTTT
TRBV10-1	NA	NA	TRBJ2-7	CASTMVTGCEQYF	TGCGCCAGCACTATGGTCACAGGGTGCGAGCAGTACTTC
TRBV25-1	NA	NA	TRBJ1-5	CASSEFGGRGNQPQHF	TGTGCCAGCAGTGAATTCGGGGGGCGCGGGAATCAGCCCCAGCATTTT
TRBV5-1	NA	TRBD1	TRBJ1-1	CASSPFGVTGGYTEAFF	TGCGCCAGCAGCCCCTTTGGGGTGACAGGGGGGTACACTGAAGCTTTCTTT
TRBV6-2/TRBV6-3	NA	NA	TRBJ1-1	CASSYSPSSTEAFF	TGTGCCAGCAGTTACTCACCATCGAGCACTGAAGCTTTCTTT
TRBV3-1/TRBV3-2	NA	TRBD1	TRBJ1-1	CASSRRTGTNTEAFF	TGTGCCAGCAGCCGTCGGACAGGGACGAACACTGAAGCTTTCTTT
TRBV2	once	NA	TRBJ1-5	CASGMGQLNQPQHF	TGTGCCAGCGGAATGGGACAACTAAATCAGCCCCAGCATTTT
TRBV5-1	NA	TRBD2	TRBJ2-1	CASSMGKAGGGYNEQFF	TGCGCCAGCAGCATGGGGAAAGCGGGAGGTGGGTACAATGAGCAGTTCTTC
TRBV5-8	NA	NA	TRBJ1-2	CASSRLVGANYGYTF	TGTGCCAGCAGCCGACTAGTGGGAGCTAACTATGGCTACACCTTC
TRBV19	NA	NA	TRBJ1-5	CASSTGGNQPQHF	TGTGCCAGTAGTACGGGGGGCAATCAGCCCCAGCATTTT
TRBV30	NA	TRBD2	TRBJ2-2	CAWSRLAGTGELFF	TGTGCCTGGAGTCGACTAGCGGGCACCGGGGAGCTGTTTTTT
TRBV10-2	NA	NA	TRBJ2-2	CASSESVAGELFF	TGCGCCAGCAGTGAGTCTGTCGCCGGGGAGCTGTTTTTT
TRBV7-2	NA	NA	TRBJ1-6	CASSFFRDSPLHF	TGTGCCAGCAGCTTTTTTCGGGATTCACCCCTCCACTTT
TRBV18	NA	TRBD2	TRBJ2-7	CASALGLAGGNYEQYF	TGTGCCAGCGCATTAGGACTAGCGGGGGGCAATTACGAGCAGTACTTC
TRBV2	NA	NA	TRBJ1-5	CASSKGLGNQPQHF	TGTGCCAGCAGTAAAGGGTTAGGCAATCAGCCCCAGCATTTT
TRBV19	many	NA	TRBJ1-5	CASRTGPQGNQPQHF	TGTGCCAGTAGAACAGGGCCACAAGGCAATCAGCCCCAGCATTTT
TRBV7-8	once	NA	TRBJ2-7	CASSFGAGDSYEQYF	TGTGCCAGCAGCTTCGGGGCAGGGGACTCCTACGAGCAGTACTTC
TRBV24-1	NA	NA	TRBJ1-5	CATSAAAEGNQPQHF	TGTGCCACCAGTGCGGCAGCCGAGGGCAATCAGCCCCAGCATTTT
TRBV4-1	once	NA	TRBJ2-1	CASSQDLVGRYNEQFF	TGCGCCAGCAGCCAAGATTTGGTCGGGAGATACAATGAGCAGTTCTTC
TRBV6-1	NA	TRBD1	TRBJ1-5	CASSEVTGGRYSNQPQHF	TGTGCCAGCAGTGAAGTTACAGGGGGACGTTATAGCAATCAGCCCCAGCATTTT
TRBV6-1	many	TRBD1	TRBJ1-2	CASSEVGGVGAGYTF	TGTGCCAGCAGTGAAGTAGGGGGCGTAGGAGCTGGCTACACCTTC
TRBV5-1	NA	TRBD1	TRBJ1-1	CASSRGQNTEAFF	TGCGCCAGCAGTAGGGGGCAGAACACTGAAGCTTTCTTT
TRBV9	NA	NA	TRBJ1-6	CASSATRRDSPLHF	TGTGCCAGCAGCGCGACACGACGAGATTCACCCCTCCACTTT
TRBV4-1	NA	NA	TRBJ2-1	CASSQPDSHNEQFF	TGCGCCAGCAGCCAACCGGACTCTCACAATGAGCAGTTCTTC
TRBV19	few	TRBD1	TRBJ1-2	CASRDREDYGYTF	TGTGCCAGTCGGGACAGGGAGGACTATGGCTACACCTTC
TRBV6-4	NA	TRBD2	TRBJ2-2	CASSAGLGGGELFF	TGTGCCAGCAGCGCCGGACTAGGAGGCGGGGAGCTGTTTTTT
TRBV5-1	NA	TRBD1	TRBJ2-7	CASSPGQGTSYEQYF	TGCGCCAGCAGTCCTGGACAGGGAACTTCCTACGAGCAGTACTTC
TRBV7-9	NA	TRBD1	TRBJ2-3	CASSRTGGRTDTQYF	TGTGCCAGCAGCAGGACAGGGGGCCGCACAGATACGCAGTATTTT